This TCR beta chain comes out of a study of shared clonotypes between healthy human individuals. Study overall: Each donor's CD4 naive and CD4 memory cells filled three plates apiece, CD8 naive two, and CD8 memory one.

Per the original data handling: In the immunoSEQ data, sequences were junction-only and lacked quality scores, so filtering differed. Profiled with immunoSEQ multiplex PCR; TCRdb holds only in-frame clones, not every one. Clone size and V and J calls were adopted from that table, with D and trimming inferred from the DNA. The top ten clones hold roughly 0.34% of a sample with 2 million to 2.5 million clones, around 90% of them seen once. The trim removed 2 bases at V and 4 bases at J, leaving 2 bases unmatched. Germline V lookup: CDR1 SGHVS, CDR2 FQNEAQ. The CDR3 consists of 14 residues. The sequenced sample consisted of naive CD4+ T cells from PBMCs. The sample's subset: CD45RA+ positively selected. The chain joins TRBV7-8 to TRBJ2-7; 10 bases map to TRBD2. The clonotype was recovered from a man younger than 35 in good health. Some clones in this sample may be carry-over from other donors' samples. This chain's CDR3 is CASSLPSGRYEQYF. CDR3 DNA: TGTGCCAGCAGCTTACCTAGCGGGAGATACGAGCAGTACTTC.